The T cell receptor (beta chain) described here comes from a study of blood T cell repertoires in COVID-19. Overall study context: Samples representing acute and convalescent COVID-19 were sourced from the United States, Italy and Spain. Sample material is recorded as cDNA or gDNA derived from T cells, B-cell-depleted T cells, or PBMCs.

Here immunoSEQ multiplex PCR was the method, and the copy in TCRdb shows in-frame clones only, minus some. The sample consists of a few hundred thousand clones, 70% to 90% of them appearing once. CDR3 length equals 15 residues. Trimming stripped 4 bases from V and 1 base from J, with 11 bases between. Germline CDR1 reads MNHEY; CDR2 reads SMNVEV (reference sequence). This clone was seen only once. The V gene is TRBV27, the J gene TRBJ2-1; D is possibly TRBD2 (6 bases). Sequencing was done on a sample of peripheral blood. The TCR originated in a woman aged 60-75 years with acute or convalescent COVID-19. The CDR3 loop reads CASSSPRGSYNEQFF. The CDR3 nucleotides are TGTGCCAGCAGTTCTCCCCGGGGGTCCTACAATGAGCAGTTCTTC.